The 12 T cell receptor beta chains below come from one sample, sequenced in a study of shared clonotypes between healthy human individuals. Repertoires were generated with immunoSEQ multiplex PCR, while TCRdb's copy carries only in-frame clones and drops some. This table has 2 million to 2.5 million clones, roughly 96% appearing once. Sequenced sample: naive CD4+ T cells sorted from blood. The subset: CD45RA+ positively selected. The origin of the receptors is a man younger than 35 in good health.

This clone occurred once. The chain is built from TRBV28 and TRBJ1-6; D call uncertain. Germline assignment: CDR1 MDHEN and CDR2 SYDVKM. CDR3 length equals 12 residues. Deletions cut 5 bases from V and 5 bases from J, with 4 bases between. The CDR3 DNA reads TGTGCCAGCAGTCCACATAATTCACCCCTCCACTTT. Its translation is CASSPHNSPLHF.

This chain joins TRBV30 and TRBJ2-4; TRBD2 matches 13 bases. The ends lost 3 bases at V and 8 bases at J; junction bases unmatched: 13. The CDR3 runs to 17 residues. The germline gives CDR1 GTSNPN, CDR2 SVGIG (reference sequence). Here the CDR3 reads CAWSQGLAGVRGDIQYF. The CDR3 DNA reads as TGTGCCTGGAGCCAAGGACTAGCGGGGGTCCGGGGGGACATTCAGTACTTC. The entire variable domain, with the rest obtained from reference TRBV30 and TRBJ2-4, is as follows: SQTIHQWPATLVQPVGSPLSLECTVEGTSNPNLYWYRQAAGRGLQLLFYSVGIGQISSEVPQNLSASRPQDRQFILSSKKLLLSDSGFYLCAWSQGLAGVRGDIQYFGAGTRLSVL.

The rearrangement uses TRBV9 and TRBJ2-7; TRBD2 matches at 15 bases. Trimming at V came to 4 bases and at J to 2 bases, leaving 10 bases not matched to a gene. The germline CDR1 and CDR2 sequences are SGDLS and YYNGEE. There are 18 residues in the CDR3. The CDR3 region has the DNA TGTGCCAGCAGCTTCGGACTAGCGGGGGGGCCCTACCCCTACGAGCAGTACTTC. This gives the protein CASSFGLAGGPYPYEQYF. Full variable domain (remainder filled in from reference TRBV9 and TRBJ2-7): DSGVTQTPKHLITATGQRVTLRCSPRSGDLSVYWYQQSLDQGLQFLIQYYNGEERAKGNILERFSAQQFPDLHSELNLSSLELGDSALYFCASSFGLAGGPYPYEQYFGPGTRLTVT.

The CDR3 here is CASSPGTSGRRETQYF. DNA for the CDR3: TGTGCCAGCAGCCCGGGGACTAGCGGGAGGCGGGAGACCCAGTACTTC. The chain combines TRBV5-5 with TRBJ2-5; 15 bases fit TRBD2. Germline CDR1 SGHKS, CDR2 YYEKEE (reference sequence). The CDR3 covers 16 residues. V trimming: 4 bases; J trimming: 5 bases; junction bases outside the gene matches: 6.

The V and J genes are TRBV5-1 and TRBJ2-7, with 12 bases identical to TRBD2. Trimming cost V 4 bases and J 0 bases; bases outside gene matches: 2. Germline-derived CDR1 and CDR2 are SGHRS and YFSETQ. The CDR3 has 15 amino acids. Here the CDR3 DNA reads TGCGCCAGCAGCGGACTAGCGGGAAGCTCCTACGAGCAGTACTTC. This translates into CASSGLAGSSYEQYF.

This chain links TRBV7-2 with TRBJ2-7; D might be TRBD1 (6 bases). The germline gives CDR1 SGHTA, CDR2 FQGNSA. V was cut by 5 bases and J by 3 bases, with 20 bases left in between. The CDR3 has 16 residues. The CDR3: CASSKGAGTSYYEQYF. In DNA, the CDR3 is TGTGCCAGCAGCAAAGGGGCCGGGACATCTTACTACGAGCAGTACTTC.

This chain joins TRBV18 and TRBJ1-5; no definite D call. Germline V gene lookup returns CDR1 KGHSH and CDR2 LQKENI. This CDR3 is 13 amino acids long. V lost 2 bases, J lost 7 bases, and 9 bases lay in between. CDR3 in DNA: TGTGCCAGCTCACCAGGGGTACTCCAGCCCCAGCATTTT. Amino acid sequence: CASSPGVLQPQHF.

Of note for this clone: Other DNA sequences in this specimen translate into the identical CDR3. The rearrangement uses TRBV6-1 and TRBJ2-7; 10 nucleotides align to TRBD2. J was trimmed by 2 bases and V by 6 bases; bases with no gene match: 4. CDR1 and CDR2 (germline): MNHNS, SASEGT. The length of the CDR3 is 14 residues. The CDR3 region is CASRRTSGAYEQYF. In DNA, the CDR3 is TGTGCCAGCAGGCGGACTAGCGGTGCCTACGAGCAGTACTTC.

This clone has only one observation. CDR3 bases: TGTGCCAGCAGCCCCACAGGGGGCGGCTATGGCTACACCTTC. This translates into CASSPTGGGYGYTF. The chain links TRBV6-1 to TRBJ1-2; 9 bases are shared with TRBD1. The ends lost 6 bases at V and 4 bases at J; junction bases unmatched: 6. The V gene's germline CDR1 is MNHNS and CDR2 SASEGT. There are 14 residues in the CDR3.

This clone appeared a few times. This chain joins TRBV28 and TRBJ1-6; 9 positions agree with TRBD1. Germline CDR1 reads MDHEN; CDR2 reads SYDVKM. CDR3 length: 14 amino acids. The J segment lost 8 bases and the V segment lost 7 bases, leaving 6 bases of the junction unmatched. The CDR3 DNA reads TGTGCCAGCACCGATGGGACAGGGCATTCACCCCTCCACTTT. It codes for CASTDGTGHSPLHF.

CDR3 DNA sequence: TGTGCCAGCAGTACAACCTCTGGCTACACCTTC. This encodes CASSTTSGYTF. This chain links TRBV28 with TRBJ1-2, with D unclear. V lost 5 bases, J lost 7 bases, and 8 bases lay in between. CDR1 and CDR2 from the germline V gene are MDHEN and SYDVKM. The CDR3 has 11 residues.

The chain carries TRBV5-4 and TRBJ2-5; D is possibly TRBD1 (6 bases). Deletions cut 5 bases from V and 4 bases from J, with 18 bases between. Germline assignment: CDR1 SGHNT and CDR2 YYREEE (reference sequence). The CDR3 contains 15 residues. The CDR3 sequence is CASRPTDRLGETQYF. In DNA form, the CDR3 reads TGTGCCAGCAGACCAACTGACAGGTTGGGAGAGACCCAGTACTTC.